The 6 T cell receptor beta chains below come from one sample, sequenced in a study of T cells after yellow fever vaccination. TCRdb itself ran the 5' RACE reads through MiXCR, one entry per CDR3 protein. This sample carries hundreds of thousands of distinct CDR3 sequences, roughly 8.6% of them seen once, and the ten largest clones take 17%. Sample: PBMCs, taken approximately 40 days after the first yellow fever vaccination. These receptors all stem from a man in his late teens or twenties who received the YFV17D yellow fever vaccine.

This clonotype came up a few times. J is TRBJ2-7 and V is TRBV20-1; D may be TRBD1 (7 bases). This CDR3 is 15 amino acids long. Per germline, CDR1 DFQATT and CDR2 SNEGSKA (reference sequence). The V end was cut by 6 bases, the J end by 4 bases, with 22 bases between. CDR3 nucleotide sequence: TGCAGTGCCTCCCCTATCAGGGGGGATCCGTACGAGCAGTACGTC. This encodes CSASPIRGDPYEQYV.

A few counts support this clonotype. The chain employs TRBV19 and TRBJ1-1; no clear D. The CDR3 has 16 amino acids. The germline V and J ends were trimmed by 7 bases and 0 bases, with 18 bases remaining between them. The V gene's germline CDR1 is LNHDA and CDR2 SQIVND (reference sequence). The chain's CDR3 is CASTKSGSAMNTEAFF. CDR3 sequence (DNA): TGTGCCAGTACAAAGAGTGGCAGCGCTATGAACACTGAAGCTTTCTTT.

This clonotype was observed a handful of times. The V gene is TRBV20-1, the J gene TRBJ2-7; 8 bases map to TRBD2. CDR1 is DFQATT, CDR2 SNEGSKA, per germline (reference sequence). This CDR3 spans 13 amino acids. V was pared by 3 bases and J by 3 bases, with 4 bases of the junction left unmatched. The CDR3 spells CSARVGGGYEQYF. The CDR3 DNA sequence: TGCAGTGCTAGGGTCGGGGGGGGCTACGAGCAGTACTTC.

This clonotype showed up just a few times. The rearrangement links TRBV7-8 to TRBJ1-2; possibly TRBD1 for D (5 bases). Trimming left V 2 bases short and J 4 bases short, with 11 bases between. This CDR3 region has 14 residues. Germline CDR1 reads SGHVS; CDR2 reads FQNEAQ. The chain's CDR3 is CASSLQGSGYGYTF. CDR3 bases: TGTGCCAGCAGCTTACAGGGTAGTGGCTATGGCTACACCTTC.

A few counts support this clonotype. J is TRBJ2-1 and V is TRBV20-1; D unclear. Germline V CDR1 and CDR2: DFQATT, SNEGSKA (reference sequence). The CDR3 length is 14 residues. V was pared by 3 bases and J by 3 bases, with 12 bases between. CDR3 sequence reads: CSASVSLVYNEQFF. The CDR3, as DNA: TGCAGTGCTAGTGTGTCCCTCGTCTACAATGAGCAGTTCTTC.

This clonotype was recorded many times. The rearrangement links TRBV7-9 to TRBJ1-3; D is perhaps TRBD1 (5 bases). Germline V lookup: CDR1 SEHNR, CDR2 FQNEAQ (reference sequence). V was trimmed by 3 bases and J by 4 bases, leaving 16 bases between them. The CDR3 covers 16 residues. Written as DNA, the CDR3 is TGTGCCAGCAGCTTGTCCAGGGATTTGGGGGGAAACACCATATATTTT. It specifies CASSLSRDLGGNTIYF.